This T cell receptor beta chain was identified in a study of T cell repertoires in aging, cancer and after chemotherapy. Background on the study: Repeat sampling of healthy donors over several months to years showed clear clonal overlap.

General study findings and limits: Median generation probability rose over the chemotherapy interval in each cancer cohort, suggesting rebound thymic output.

Multiplex touch-down PCR with TRB-A/B primers amplified rearranged V-D-J TRB sequences. TCRdb re-called the multiplex PCR reads through MiXCR, storing one row per CDR3 protein. Of several thousand distinct CDR3 sequences in the sample, 25% to 30% were seen once. The template was genomic DNA from peripheral blood, not RNA. A word on this clonotype: Its specificity is unknown.

The CDR3 runs to 15 residues. V shed 4 bases, J shed 10 bases, and the junction held 10 bases outside the gene matches. Germline values: CDR1 MDHEN, CDR2 SYDVKM. The source of this sequence is a human donor in good health. The chain has TRBV28 and TRBJ1-6, with 7 bases fitting TRBD1. Sequencing was carried out using blood. The CDR3: CASSSSGTVRSPLHF. CDR3 bases: TGTGCCAGCAGTTCGTCCGGGACAGTGAGGTCACCCCTCCACTTT.